This T cell receptor (beta chain) stems from a study of T cell repertoires in cytomegalovirus infection. About the research overall: Evidence of both CMV infection and a matching HLA type came from public TCR beta signatures.

One entry per CDR3 protein results from TCRdb running MiXCR on the reads. The table has around 100,000 distinct CDR3 sequences, 10% seen once. Whole-study results and caveats: HLA-C-restricted CMV-specific TCR beta clonotypes were dominant in the ex vivo response. Identification of carriers of CMV plus the relevant HLA was performed using cumulative public TCR beta family frequency.

Germline V gene data show CDR1 as MNHEY and CDR2 as SMNVEV (reference sequence). The V end lost 6 bases, the J end lost 6 bases, and 20 bases lay between the germline ends. The CDR3 sequence is 15 residues long. This clonotype showed up many times. The antigen is not known. This clonotype was sampled from a human donor in good health (CMV status not recorded). Some clones in this sample may be carry-over from other donors' samples. The V and J genes are TRBV27 and TRBJ1-2; D gene unclear. Sequencing was carried out using PBMCs, sequenced either directly or after in vitro stimulation (not recorded which). The chain's CDR3 is CASRLIGQEEDGYTF. CDR3 nucleotide sequence: TGTGCCAGCAGGTTAATTGGGCAGGAGGAGGATGGCTACACCTTC.